This T cell receptor beta chain was recorded in a study of T cell repertoires in cytomegalovirus infection. Study-level background: Both CMV infection and a matching HLA type were indicated by public TCR beta signatures.

The table lists this clonotype with many counts. Its antigen is not known. TCRdb independently ran MiXCR on the reads; one entry per CDR3 protein. The sample has roughly 120,000 distinct CDR3 sequences, around 30% seen once; the top ten hold under 70%. V trimming: 2 bases; J trimming: 2 bases; junction bases outside the gene matches: 1. Germline V gene lookup returns CDR1 SGHTA and CDR2 FQGNSA. The CDR3 runs to 15 residues. The material was CD8+ T cells from cultured PBMCs, obtained from culture after CMV antigen stimulation. This chain uses TRBV7-2 with TRBJ2-7; the match to TRBD2 covers 12 bases. The clonotype was recovered from a human donor in good health (CMV status not recorded). Some clones in this sample may be carry-over from other donors' samples. This CDR3 is CASSLLAGGTYEQYF. CDR3 bases: TGTGCCAGCAGCTTACTAGCGGGGGGGACCTACGAGCAGTACTTC.